Listed here are 23 T cell receptor beta chains from one sample, sequenced in a study of glioma-infiltrating T cells after dendritic cell vaccination (dated by TCRdb to the mid-2010s). Libraries came from the immunoSEQ multiplex PCR assay. What TCRdb holds here is the immuneACCESS table cut down to in-frame rearrangements. Part of the clones is not present; checked against another copy, under half of the missing clones reflect an unresolved V gene, and the others are unexplained. This sample has 85,000 to 95,000 clones in its table, and about nine tenths of those were observed once. Of the sample, around 14% is held by the ten largest clones. The source was blood, collected before dendritic cell vaccination. The receptors originated from a human donor with glioblastoma.

This clone was counted once. The J gene is TRBJ1-5, the V gene TRBV23-1; 9 bases agree with TRBD1. TRBV23-1 qualifies as an ORF whose function is uncertain. This CDR3 contains 18 residues. J lost 6 bases, V lost 3 bases, and 15 bases had no gene match. The CDR3, as DNA: TGCGCCAGCAGTCATCCCCGGACAGGGGAGACGTTCTCTCAGCCCCAGCATTTT. Translating gives CASSHPRTGETFSQPQHF.

This rearrangement joins TRBV7-3 to TRBJ2-1; 12 nucleotides align to TRBD2. After removal of 5 bases from V and 8 bases from J, the junction contained 7 bases not matched to a gene. Looked up from germline, CDR1 is SGHTA and CDR2 is FQGTGA. The length of the CDR3 is 15 residues. The CDR3 nucleotides read TGTGCCAGCAGCATCGGACTAGCGGGAATAGATGAGCAGTTCTTC. Protein product: CASSIGLAGIDEQFF.

The chain recombines TRBV19 with TRBJ2-7, with 11 bases lining up with TRBD2. This CDR3 has 15 amino acids. The germline V gene encodes CDR1 LNHDA and CDR2 SQIVND (reference sequence). Trimming at V came to 2 bases and at J to 3 bases, leaving 3 bases not matched to a gene. The CDR3 nucleotides are TGTGCCAGTAGTATACTAGCGGGGGGCCGCTACGAGCAGTACTTC. Translated: CASSILAGGRYEQYF.

This clone was observed a handful of times. This sequence joins TRBV18 and TRBJ1-2; possibly TRBD1 for D (5 bases). This CDR3 has 15 residues. Germline loops: CDR1 KGHSH, CDR2 LQKENI. The V end lost 2 bases, the J end lost 3 bases, and 13 bases lay between the germline ends. CDR3 in amino acids: CASSPTQGTDYGYTF. Here the CDR3 DNA reads TGTGCCAGCTCACCAACTCAGGGCACCGACTATGGCTACACCTTC.

This chain links TRBV2 with TRBJ2-3, with 8 bases that match TRBD2. The CDR3 loop spans 16 amino acids. Germline lookup yields CDR1 SNHLY and CDR2 FYNNEI. The V gene end was trimmed by 3 bases and the J gene end by 1 base; junction bases not matched to a gene: 6. CDR3 bases: TGTGCCAGCAGTGACGAGGCGGGGGGACGCACAGATACGCAGTATTTT. This codes for CASSDEAGGRTDTQYF.

The rearrangement uses TRBV28 and TRBJ1-5, with unresolved D. This CDR3 is 15 amino acids long. The V and J ends lost 6 bases and 2 bases respectively, with 14 bases between them. Germline CDR1 and CDR2: MDHEN and SYDVKM. Here the CDR3 reads CASRPYWAGNQPQHF. CDR3 nucleotides: TGTGCCAGCAGGCCTTATTGGGCAGGCAATCAGCCCCAGCATTTT.

The chain joins TRBV7-3 to TRBJ2-6; 7 bases align to TRBD1. Per germline, CDR1 SGHTA and CDR2 FQGTGA. V lost 5 bases, J lost 2 bases, and 12 bases stayed unmatched. The CDR3 totals 18 residues. CDR3 region: CASSPQGQPGAGANVLTF. As DNA, the CDR3 is TGTGCCAGCAGCCCACAGGGGCAACCAGGAGCTGGGGCCAACGTCCTGACTTTC.

The CDR3 protein is CASSEQGAGEAFF. The CDR3 DNA follows: TGTGCCAGCAGTGAACAGGGGGCAGGTGAAGCTTTCTTT. The chain carries TRBV6-4 and TRBJ1-1, with 9 bases that match TRBD1. This CDR3 spans 13 amino acids. J was trimmed by 7 bases and V by 3 bases; bases with no gene match: 3. CDR1 is MRHNA and CDR2 is SNTAGT in the germline V gene.

This clone was observed a few times. The chain joins TRBV9 to TRBJ1-3; a possible D gene is TRBD1 (5 bases). The CDR3 sequence is 17 residues long. Germline V gene data show CDR1 as SGDLS and CDR2 as YYNGEE. V lost 0 bases to trimming and J lost 2 bases, with 15 bases between them. The DNA of the CDR3 is TGTGCCAGCAGCGTAGAGGGGTTAGGACTAGCTGGAAACACCATATATTTT. Translating gives CASSVEGLGLAGNTIYF. Together with reference TRBV9 and TRBJ1-3, the CDR3 gives the full variable domain: DSGVTQTPKHLITATGQRVTLRCSPRSGDLSVYWYQQSLDQGLQFLIQYYNGEERAKGNILERFSAQQFPDLHSELNLSSLELGDSALYFCASSVEGLGLAGNTIYFGEGSWLTVV.

CDR3 protein: CASRIRDRVSNQPQHF. CDR3 DNA: TGCGCCAGCAGAATCCGGGACAGGGTGAGCAATCAGCCCCAGCATTTT. The V gene is TRBV10-1, the J gene TRBJ1-5; 9 nucleotides agree with TRBD1. This CDR3 has 16 residues. V shed 6 bases, J shed 1 base, and the junction held 7 bases outside the gene matches. From germline, CDR1 is WNHNN and CDR2 SYGVQD (reference sequence).

V gene TRBV4-1 combines with J gene TRBJ1-2; 7 bases are shared with TRBD1. The J segment lost 7 bases and the V segment lost 2 bases, leaving 16 bases of the junction unmatched. Germline CDR1 is MGHRA and CDR2 is YSYEKL. This CDR3 comprises 17 residues. CDR3 protein: CASSQPSGTAISSGYTF. DNA of the CDR3: TGCGCCAGCAGCCAACCCTCCGGGACAGCCATCTCTAGTGGCTACACCTTC.

This clone has only a few counts. The rearrangement links TRBV5-4 to TRBJ2-5; D remains ambiguous. Germline CDR1 SGHNT, CDR2 YYREEE (reference sequence). This CDR3 has 13 residues. V was trimmed by 4 bases and J by 1 base, leaving 8 bases between them. CDR3 bases: TGTGCCAGCAGCCCAGACTTCCAAGAGACCCAGTACTTC. This translates into CASSPDFQETQYF.

This chain joins TRBV30 and TRBJ1-4, with TRBD1 as a possible D gene (5 bases). Trimming cost V 3 bases and J 8 bases, with 16 bases left between them. The V gene's germline CDR1 is GTSNPN and CDR2 SVGIG (reference sequence). The CDR3 spans 14 residues. DNA of the CDR3: TGTGCCTGGAGCGCGCCGGGACTAGGGGAAAAACTGTTTTTT. Translating it yields CAWSAPGLGEKLFF.

This chain uses TRBV19 with TRBJ2-7, with D perhaps matching TRBD1 (6 bases). The germline V gene encodes CDR1 LNHDA and CDR2 SQIVND (reference sequence). This CDR3 has 13 residues. With 3 bases removed from V and 3 bases from J, the gap between germline ends came to 9 bases. The CDR3 here is CASSMGHNYEQYF. The CDR3 coding sequence is TGTGCCAGTAGTATGGGACACAACTACGAGCAGTACTTC.

The chain's CDR3 is CASSLSTGTTDTQYF. The CDR3 coding sequence is TGTGCCAGCAGCCTCTCGACAGGGACCACAGATACGCAGTATTTT. This chain connects TRBV7-3 to TRBJ2-3; 7 nucleotides align to TRBD1. Germline V gene lookup returns CDR1 SGHTA and CDR2 FQGTGA. Trimming removed 5 bases from V and 2 bases from J; junction bases left unmatched: 7. This CDR3 is built from 15 residues. The full variable domain, rest sourced from reference TRBV7-3 and TRBJ2-3, is GAGVSQTPSNKVTEKGKYVELRCDPISGHTALYWYRQSLGQGPEFLIYFQGTGAADDSGLPNDRFFAVRPEGSVSTLKIQRTERGDSAVYLCASSLSTGTTDTQYFGPGTRLTVL.

The chain combines TRBV9 with TRBJ2-5, with TRBD2 matching over 9 bases. The V and J ends lost 0 bases and 0 bases, in that order; junction bases with no gene match: 6. Germline CDR1 and CDR2: SGDLS and YYNGEE. This CDR3 is built from 17 residues. The CDR3 DNA reads as TGTGCCAGCAGCGTAGGTGGCGGGGGGGGGTACCAAGAGACCCAGTACTTC. Amino acid sequence: CASSVGGGGGYQETQYF.

V gene TRBV2 combines with J gene TRBJ2-6; D is unresolved. Germline V gene lookup returns CDR1 SNHLY and CDR2 FYNNEI. V was shortened by 4 bases and J by 0 bases, with 4 bases between the two germline ends. The CDR3 length is 14 residues. The CDR3 bases are TGTGCCAGCAGTGGGAGCTCTGGGGCCAACGTCCTGACTTTC. Translated, it gives CASSGSSGANVLTF.

This chain links TRBV9 with TRBJ2-7; TRBD1 matches at 8 bases. The ends lost 4 bases at V and 4 bases at J; junction bases unmatched: 4. The CDR3 is 13 amino acids. The germline V gene has CDR1 SGDLS and CDR2 YYNGEE. In DNA, the CDR3 is TGTGCCAGCAGCCCCCGGACAGGGTACGAGCAGTACTTC. This codes for CASSPRTGYEQYF.

The V gene is TRBV7-6, the J gene TRBJ1-4; 7 nucleotides align to TRBD1. Per germline, CDR1 SGHVS and CDR2 FNYEAQ. The CDR3 spans 15 residues. The trim removed 1 base at V and 7 bases at J, leaving 6 bases unmatched. The CDR3 is CASSLGSGGGEKLFF. CDR3 nucleotides: TGTGCCAGCAGCTTAGGTTCAGGGGGTGGTGAAAAACTGTTTTTT.

This clone was seen just once. This chain joins TRBV7-2 and TRBJ2-4; TRBD2 is a possible D gene (5 bases). V lost 5 bases to trimming and J lost 10 bases, with 24 bases between them. Germline V lookup: CDR1 SGHTA, CDR2 FQGNSA. This CDR3 has 16 residues. The CDR3 bases are TGTGCCAGCAGCCCCAGGTCGGTAACCCCGCCGGGAATTCAGTACTTC. Its translation: CASSPRSVTPPGIQYF.

The chain's CDR3 is CATSRAGDIEAFF. The CDR3 bases are TGTGCCACCAGCAGGGCAGGGGACATAGAAGCTTTCTTT. The chain is built from TRBV15 and TRBJ1-1, with TRBD1 as a possible D gene (6 bases). Trimming removed 3 bases at V and 8 bases at J, with 13 bases between. CDR1 LNHNV and CDR2 YYDKDF come from the germline V gene (reference sequence). This CDR3 is built from 13 residues. Full variable domain (outside the CDR3, taken from reference TRBV15 and TRBJ1-1): DAMVIQNPRYQVTQFGKPVTLSCSQTLNHNVMYWYQQKSSQAPKLLFHYYDKDFNNEADTPDNFQSRRPNTSFCFLDIRSPGLGDTAMYLCATSRAGDIEAFFGQGTRLTVV.

The CDR3 is CASSLPGQIYLGTQYF. CDR3 DNA sequence: TGTGCCAGCAGCTTGCCGGGACAGATCTATTTAGGTACGCAGTATTTT. The chain carries TRBV5-6 and TRBJ2-3; 7 bases match TRBD1. V was clipped by 1 base and J by 8 bases; unmatched bases: 13. The CDR3 is 16 residues long. Germline CDR1 SGHDT, CDR2 YYEEEE.

The CDR3 coding sequence is TGTGCCACCAGCAGAGACCCGATAAGGACAGGGGAATTCAATGAGCAGTTCTTC. This encodes CATSRDPIRTGEFNEQFF. The chain links TRBV15 to TRBJ2-1, with 9 bases aligning to TRBD1. Germline V gene data show CDR1 as LNHNV and CDR2 as YYDKDF (reference sequence). J lost 6 bases, V lost 0 bases, and 12 bases had no gene match. This CDR3 spans 18 amino acids. Together with reference TRBV15 and TRBJ2-1, the CDR3 gives the full variable domain: DAMVIQNPRYQVTQFGKPVTLSCSQTLNHNVMYWYQQKSSQAPKLLFHYYDKDFNNEADTPDNFQSRRPNTSFCFLDIRSPGLGDTAMYLCATSRDPIRTGEFNEQFFGPGTRLTVL.